A single sample gave rise to the 6 T cell receptor beta chains below, sequenced in a study of cytomegalovirus exposure and HLA in healthy donors. The PCR employed 60 Vbeta primers together with 13 Jbeta primers. The assay was immunoSEQ multiplex PCR, and TCRdb's table has in-frame clones only and misses some. The sample holds 150,000 or so clones, approximately 72% seen once. The sample was PBMCs. The receptor source for this set is a human donor in good health.

This rearrangement joins TRBV4-3 to TRBJ1-3; the match to TRBD1 covers 7 bases. The CDR3 is 16 residues long. Trimming took 0 bases from V and 2 from J; bases not matched to a gene: 4. CDR1 is LGHNA, CDR2 YSLEER, per germline. The CDR3 nucleotides are TGCGCCAGCAGCCAAGACGCGACAGGGCCTGGAAACACCATATATTTT. Translation gives CASSQDATGPGNTIYF.

The V call is TRBV19, the J call TRBJ2-1; 11 bases are a match to TRBD2. The CDR3 contains 16 residues. The germline CDR1 and CDR2 sequences are LNHDA and SQIVND (reference sequence). The ends lost 6 bases at V and 9 bases at J; junction bases unmatched: 13. CDR3 nucleotides: TGTGCCAGTAGGTTAGCGGGGGGGCGGATCGTGGGTGAGCAGTTCTTC. This codes for CASRLAGGRIVGEQFF.

The rearrangement uses TRBV5-4 and TRBJ2-1; TRBD2 might be the D (5 bases). This CDR3 contains 16 residues. V was pared by 2 bases and J by 5 bases, with 17 bases between. CDR1 and CDR2 (germline): SGHNT, YYREEE (reference sequence). This CDR3 is CASSFPRGKEDNEQFF. The CDR3 DNA reads TGTGCCAGCAGCTTCCCACGAGGGAAAGAGGACAATGAGCAGTTCTTC. Full variable domain (missing parts from reference TRBV5-4 and TRBJ2-1): ETGVTQSPTHLIKTRGQQVTLRCSSQSGHNTVSWYQQALGQGPQFIFQYYREEENGRGNFPPRFSGLQFPNYSSELNVNALELDDSALYLCASSFPRGKEDNEQFFGPGTRLTVL.

The V gene is TRBV7-3, the J gene TRBJ1-5; D perhaps matches TRBD1 (6 bases). V was shortened by 2 bases and J by 3 bases, with 11 bases between the two germline ends. CDR1 is SGHTA, CDR2 FQGTGA, per germline. The CDR3 length is 15 residues. The CDR3 bases are TGTGCCAGCAGCTTATCGCCAGGGGACAATCAGCCCCAGCATTTT. Amino acid sequence: CASSLSPGDNQPQHF.

J is TRBJ2-7 and V is TRBV5-1, with TRBD2 matching 9 bases. With V trimmed by 5 bases and J by 0 bases, 6 bases remained unmatched. The CDR3 totals 15 residues. Germline CDR1 and CDR2: SGHRS and YFSETQ. The CDR3 region is CASRPLAGSSYEQYF. In nucleotides, the CDR3 is TGCGCCAGCAGACCTCTAGCGGGGAGCTCCTACGAGCAGTACTTC.

The chain couples TRBV30 to TRBJ2-3, with D possibly being TRBD1 (6 bases). Germline values: CDR1 GTSNPN, CDR2 SVGIG (reference sequence). V gave up 0 bases and J gave up 2 bases, with 9 bases separating them. The length of the CDR3 is 14 residues. In DNA form, the CDR3 reads TGTGCCTGGAGTGTCAAGGGGGTCACAGATACGCAGTATTTT. As protein: CAWSVKGVTDTQYF.